Detailed here is one TCR beta chain. TCRdb re-analysed the 5' RACE reads in MiXCR, keeping a single row per CDR3 protein. The data contain over 120,000 distinct CDR3 sequences, roughly a fifth of them singletons. The data belong to a study of T-cell memory formation after mild COVID-19. The germline CDR1 and CDR2 sequences are LNHNV and YYDKDF (reference sequence). The germline V and J ends were trimmed by 0 bases and 0 bases, with 26 bases remaining between them. This CDR3 spans 21 amino acids. This TCR derives from an adult woman who had mild COVID-19 (a few samples of this study predate the infection). Cell type and time point are not known. The sample taken for sequencing was PBMCs or a T cell subset sorted from them (not recorded which). The chain couples TRBV15 to TRBJ2-5; possibly TRBD2 for D (5 bases). The CDR3 coding sequence is TGTGCCACCAGCAGAGATCCCCCTAGTCGGAGGAGTTCTCGGTACCAAGAGACCCAGTACTTC. Its protein is CATSRDPPSRRSSRYQETQYF.